This T cell receptor (beta chain) was sequenced for a study of memory CD4+ T cells and cytomegalovirus serostatus (dated by TCRdb to the late 2010s). Study-level background: A total of roughly 35 healthy Belgian adults, of whom 9 were CMV seropositive and about 25 were CMV seronegative, were included in the cohort. The study sequenced CD4+ memory TCRbeta repertoires of a Belgian cohort with known cytomegalovirus serostatus to replicate a published TCR-based CMV serostatus classifier. The research as a whole found: The results were interpreted as suggesting that the CMV-associated TCR signature is mostly present in the CD4+ memory repertoire. Among the roughly 160 previously reported CMV-associated TCRbeta sequences, over 65 showed up in the CD4+ memory repertoires, with each one found in between one and five individuals. For predicting CMV serostatus, the median bootstrapped AUC was about 0.94 using the original framework and roughly 0.92 using a US-trained random forest. Unlike the original study, which covered naive and memory CD4+ and CD8+ populations, the Belgian study sequenced only CD4+CD45RO+ memory cells. On the Belgian cohort, the classifier built on the original framework reached a median bootstrapped AUC of about 0.96, with a 95% CI of 0.76-1.00.

The Quick-DNA Microprep Kit was used to extract genomic DNA from the sorted cells. Amplification of TCRbeta DNA was done with the immunoSEQ hsTCRbeta kit, following the protocol from the manufacturer. TCRbeta libraries were sequenced on an Illumina MiSeq instrument. As for the original processing: Following removal of out-of-frame sequences, 2,204,828 distinct TCRbeta sequences were retained, with an average of about 70,000 per individual. Each individual was scored using the number of 150 to 200 previously reported CMV-associated TCRbeta sequences that the individual carried and the total number of productive distinct TCRbeta sequences. A beta-binomial model was reimplemented in Python, and random forests from scikit-learn, run with default parameters, were trained on data from the US cohort. Classifier performance on the Belgian cohort was summarized as median AUC with percentile confidence intervals calculated over 10,000 bootstrap iterations. TCRdb re-hosts the immuneACCESS table, in-frame sequences only. Its copies lack some clones; in the studies checked, an unresolved V gene accounts for under half of them, and the cause for the rest is not known. V and J calls and clone size are given by that table; D and trimming were obtained from the DNA. The sample includes around 60,000 clones, with 75% to 90% observed a single time. Roughly 0.95% of the sample is in the top ten clones.

Single viable CD3+CD4+CD8-CD45RO+ cells were sorted as memory CD4+ T cells on a FACSAria II. CMV serostatus was assessed using a Roche Elecsys assay, by which serum IgG against CMV pp150, pp28, p38 and p52 was detected. After thawing, total CD4+ T cells were enriched by positive selection with CD4 magnetic microbeads. The samples came from a separate study whose specific focus was interrogating the CD4+ T cell memory repertoire. Peripheral blood mononuclear cells were isolated and cryopreserved according to standard operating procedures, and serum was stored at -80 degrees C. The staining relied on CD3-PerCP (BW264/56), CD4-APC (RPA-T4), CD45RO-PE (UCHT1) and CD8-Pacific Orange (3B5) antibodies, and Sytox blue was used to exclude non-viable cells. In the case of this clone: Its antigen has not been determined. Base qualities are not at hand, and no much larger clone is one base apart.

The CDR3 sequence holds 14 residues, the cysteine and phenylalanine included. Solely the CDR3 DNA is kept, with 42 bases framed from the first base. Cut back by 7 bases and 2 bases, the V and J ends lie 14 bases apart. For CDR1 and CDR2, the germline V gene (reference sequence) lists LNHDA and SQIVND. Sequencing input: memory CD4+ T cells from blood. The clonotype originates from an adult in good health and CMV-seronegative. This receptor chain uses TRBV19 and TRBJ1-2, and possibly TRBD1, on 6 matching bases. DNA sequence: TGTGCCAGTATTCCAGGGGTAGGAAACTATGGCTACACCTTC. The encoded protein is CASIPGVGNYGYTF.